Listed below are T cell receptor beta chains from one sample, sequenced in a study of blood T cell repertoires in COVID-19. Sequencing used immunoSEQ multiplex PCR; TCRdb keeps in-frame clones, though not all of them. The sample contains about 64,000 clones, approximately 90% of which appear only once. The specimen sequenced was PBMCs or T cells enriched from blood (not recorded which). These TCRs come from a woman in her 40s who had recovered from COVID-19. The CDR3 runs from the conserved cysteine through the conserved F or W. D genes are given only for firm matches. Clone size is shown for a subset of rows, as once, few, many or a class of expanded clone.

size,J,V,D,DNA,CDR3
NA,TRBJ2-1,TRBV5-1,NA,TGCGCCAGCAGCCCCGATGGGGCGCTTGTAGATGAGCAGTTCTTC,CASSPDGALVDEQFF
NA,TRBJ2-1,TRBV7-3,NA,TGTGCCAGCAGCTTAGGAGCAAAGGTGGGTCTGTACAATGAGCAGTTCTTC,CASSLGAKVGLYNEQFF
NA,TRBJ2-2,TRBV18,TRBD1,TGTGCCAGCTCACCACTGACAGGGGGCACCGGGGAGCTGTTTTTT,CASSPLTGGTGELFF
NA,TRBJ1-1,TRBV19,NA,TGTGCCAGTAGTATATATATGGACAGAATGACGCCTTTCTTT,CASSIYMDRMTPFF
NA,TRBJ2-3,TRBV24-1,TRBD2,TGTGCCACCATGGGGGGAGGGGCAGATACGCAGTATTTT,CATMGGGADTQYF
NA,TRBJ1-5,TRBV2,NA,TGTGCCAGCCGAGCGGAGGGGAGCAATCAGCCCCAGCATTTT,CASRAEGSNQPQHF
NA,TRBJ2-2,TRBV10-1,NA,TGCGCCAGCAGTGATTTTAGCGGACCAGGGAACACCGGGGAGCTGTTTTTT,CASSDFSGPGNTGELFF
NA,TRBJ2-2,TRBV6-2/TRBV6-3,NA,TGTGCCAGCAGTTTGGGAGAAACCGGGGAGCTGTTTTTT,CASSLGETGELFF
NA,TRBJ2-1,TRBV5-1,TRBD2,TGCGCCAGCAGCTTGGATGGGGCGGGGGGCGACTCCTACAATGAGCAGTTCTTC,CASSLDGAGGDSYNEQFF
NA,TRBJ1-6,TRBV25-1,NA,TGTGCCAGCAGTGATGGGGAGAATTCACCCCTCCACTTT,CASSDGENSPLHF
NA,TRBJ2-3,TRBV19,NA,TGTGCCAGTAGTATTGAACGGGGGGCACCCACAGATACGCAGTATTTT,CASSIERGAPTDTQYF
NA,TRBJ2-1,TRBV5-8,NA,TGTGCCAGCAGCTTGGGGCAGGTCGCAGCCTCCGCCAATGAGCAGTTCTTC,CASSLGQVAASANEQFF
NA,TRBJ2-3,TRBV9,TRBD2,TGTGCCAGCAGCGCCGGGACTAGCGGGACGACTAGCACAGATACGCAGTATTTT,CASSAGTSGTTSTDTQYF
NA,TRBJ2-5,TRBV5-1,NA,TGCGCCAGCAGCTTTCACAGGGTAGACCAAGAGACCCAGTACTTC,CASSFHRVDQETQYF
NA,TRBJ2-3,TRBV14,TRBD2,TGTGCCAGCAGCCAGAGCGGGGGCACAGATACGCAGTATTTT,CASSQSGGTDTQYF
NA,TRBJ2-1,TRBV11-2,TRBD1,TGTGCCAGCAGCTTGGACAGGGGCGCCTACAATGAGCAGTTCTTC,CASSLDRGAYNEQFF
few,TRBJ1-1,TRBV27,TRBD1,TGTGCCAGCAGTTTATCAGGGGGCTGGGACACTGAAGCTTTCTTT,CASSLSGGWDTEAFF
once,TRBJ2-7,TRBV11-2,NA,TGTGCCAGCAGCTTAGATGCAGGGCAGAGCTCCTACGAGCAGTACTTC,CASSLDAGQSSYEQYF
NA,TRBJ1-1,TRBV12-3/TRBV12-4,NA,TGTGCCAGTTGCTCAACGGGGAACACTGAAGCTTTCTTT,CASCSTGNTEAFF
NA,TRBJ2-4,TRBV11-3,NA,TGTGCCAGCAGCCTAAGCCCGGGTACACTAGCCAAAAACATTCAGTACTTC,CASSLSPGTLAKNIQYF
NA,TRBJ1-2,TRBV5-1,NA,TGCGCCAGCAGCTTGGCCCTGGACAGCTATGGCTACACCTTC,CASSLALDSYGYTF
NA,TRBJ1-2,TRBV7-2,NA,TGTGCCAGCAGCTGGAGGGAGGGCATCTATGGCTACACCTTC,CASSWREGIYGYTF
NA,TRBJ2-2,TRBV5-1,NA,TGCGCCAGCAGCTTGGTCAATAGCCGCGGGACCGGGGAGCTGTTTTTT,CASSLVNSRGTGELFF
NA,TRBJ1-3,TRBV12-3/TRBV12-4,NA,TGTGCCAGCAGTTTAGCGCAGGGAAACACCATATATTTT,CASSLAQGNTIYF
NA,TRBJ1-1,TRBV2,NA,TGTGCCAGCAGTGAGAGGCAGGGGAACACTGAAGCTTTCTTT,CASSERQGNTEAFF
NA,TRBJ1-1,TRBV27,TRBD1,TGTGCCAGCAGTCCGACAGGGGGTACCACTGAAGCTTTCTTT,CASSPTGGTTEAFF